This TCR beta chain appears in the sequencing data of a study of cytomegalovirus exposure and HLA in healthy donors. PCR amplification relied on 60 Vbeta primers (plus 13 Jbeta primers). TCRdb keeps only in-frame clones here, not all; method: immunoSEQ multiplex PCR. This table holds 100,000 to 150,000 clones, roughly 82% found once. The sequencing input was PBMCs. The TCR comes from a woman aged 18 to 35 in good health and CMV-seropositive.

CDR3 sequence reads: CATPGVSGYGYTF. The CDR3 nucleotides read TGTGCCACCCCAGGGGTCAGCGGCTATGGCTACACCTTC. The V gene is TRBV7-9, the J gene TRBJ1-2; D may be TRBD1 (6 bases). The CDR3 length is 13 residues. The germline gives CDR1 SEHNR, CDR2 FQNEAQ (reference sequence). V was trimmed by 10 bases and J by 4 bases, leaving 16 bases between them.